This T cell receptor beta chain stems from a study of identical twins. Study outcomes and limitations: Part of the zero-insertion signal could reflect confounding by invariant MAIT and iNKT cells. Reduced insertions were recorded for abundant cord blood beta clonotypes, with no such pattern in memory repertoires.

TCRdb re-called the 5' RACE reads with MiXCR, one entry per CDR3 protein. The sample contains 690,000 or so distinct CDR3 sequences, 8.5% to 9% of which appear only once. A word on this clonotype: Its antigen is as yet unknown.

The data were also submitted as part of a second study, on yellow fever vaccine responses in identical twins. According to that study: Reportedly, twins showed a vaccine T cell response that looked partly convergent and partly personalized.

The origin of this receptor is a woman between 18 and 29 years old in good health. The sample consisted of PBMCs.

The CDR3 nucleotides read TGTGCCAGCAGCCCATTTTCAGATACGCAGTATTTT. This translates into CASSPFSDTQYF. This sequence joins TRBV11-2 and TRBJ2-3; no definite D call. Germline CDR1 SGHAT, CDR2 FQNNGV. V was pared by 5 bases and J by 4 bases, with 7 bases between. This CDR3 is 12 amino acids long.